Listed here is a single T cell receptor beta chain. Germline V gives CDR1 SQVTM, CDR2 ANQGSEA. V was trimmed by 6 bases and J by 2 bases, leaving 17 bases between them. The length of the CDR3 is 14 residues. Libraries were prepared by immunoSEQ multiplex PCR; TCRdb keeps only in-frame clonotypes and omits some of them. The repertoire holds approximately 140,000 clones, with approximately 88% as singletons. The sample originates from a study of blood T cell repertoires in COVID-19. Study context: Collection of acute and convalescent COVID-19 samples took place in the United States, Italy and Spain.

This TCR was sampled from a woman at least 80 years old with acute or convalescent COVID-19. The material sequenced was peripheral blood. The chain recombines TRBV29-1 with TRBJ2-7; D is possibly TRBD1 (6 bases). The CDR3 loop is CSVRRGQNTYEQYF. CDR3 sequence (DNA): TGCAGCGTCCGGAGAGGACAGAACACCTACGAGCAGTACTTC.